Below, 29 T cell receptor beta chains from the same sample are listed, as sequenced in a study of Graves' ophthalmopathy and Graves' hyperthyroidism. The sequenced template was RNA, covering the TCR beta CDR3 region. Second-round multiplex PCR followed a first-round RT-PCR using HTBI primers. Each CDR3 protein gets one entry after TCRdb re-called the multiplex PCR reads with MiXCR. Of about 620,000 distinct CDR3 sequences listed, 20% to 25% are singletons. Material for sequencing was peripheral blood. These receptors all stem from a woman aged 18-29 years with stable Graves' hyperthyroidism. Some clones in this sample may be carry-over from other donors' samples.

The chain recombines TRBV15 with TRBJ1-2; D is perhaps TRBD1 (5 bases). The germline V gene has CDR1 LNHNV and CDR2 YYDKDF (reference sequence). Trimming cost V 3 bases and J 5 bases, with 10 bases left between them. The CDR3 runs to 13 residues. The CDR3 spells CATSSREGYGYTF. The CDR3, as DNA: TGTGCCACCAGCAGCAGGGAGGGTTATGGCTACACCTTC.

The chain has TRBV6-4 and TRBJ1-6; 8 bases agree with TRBD1. This CDR3 region has 14 residues. Per germline, CDR1 MRHNA and CDR2 SNTAGT. The V and J ends lost 2 bases and 7 bases, in that order; junction bases with no gene match: 1. The CDR3 here is CASSDGTGNSPLHF. Here the CDR3 DNA reads TGTGCCAGCAGTGACGGGACAGGCAATTCACCCCTCCACTTT.

This clonotype came up a few times. A much larger clone is a single base away; this may be a read error. The chain employs TRBV6-5 and TRBJ2-5; D may be TRBD2 (6 bases). The CDR3 covers 15 residues. Per the germline V gene, CDR1 is MNHEY and CDR2 is SVGAGI. The CDR3 DNA reads as TGTGCCAGCAGTTACTCCTATAGCGGAGAAGAGACCAAGTACTTC. This encodes CASSYSYSGEETKYF.

This clonotype was detected many times. The genes are TRBV7-2 and TRBJ2-7; D could derive from TRBD1 or TRBD2 (6 bases each). The germline V and J ends were trimmed by 5 bases and 2 bases, with 13 bases remaining between them. Germline CDR1 reads SGHTA; CDR2 reads FQGNSA. The CDR3 consists of 14 residues. CDR3: CASSTAGGPYEQYF. The CDR3 DNA reads as TGTGCCAGCAGCACCGCCGGGGGCCCCTACGAGCAGTACTTC.

The V and J genes are TRBV6-1 and TRBJ2-7; D gene uncertain. Germline lookup yields CDR1 MNHNS and CDR2 SASEGT. This CDR3 region has 13 residues. V lost 7 bases and J 5 bases, leaving 15 bases between the germline ends. CDR3 sequence: CASTKTETDEQYF. In nucleotides, the CDR3 is TGTGCCAGCACCAAAACCGAGACGGACGAGCAGTACTTC.

The CDR3 nucleotides are TGTGCCAGCAGTTTATCGACAGGGGATGGAAACACCATATATTTT. Amino acids: CASSLSTGDGNTIYF. The chain links TRBV28 to TRBJ1-3, with 8 positions matching TRBD1. The CDR3 sequence is 15 residues long. Germline values: CDR1 MDHEN, CDR2 SYDVKM. The V gene end was trimmed by 1 base and the J gene end by 3 bases; junction bases not matched to a gene: 2.

Ten or more counts support this clonotype. J is TRBJ1-1 and V is TRBV27; 7 positions agree with TRBD1. The junction had 1 base not matched to a gene; V was cut back by 6 bases and J by 0 bases. The germline CDR1 and CDR2 sequences are MNHEY and SMNVEV (reference sequence). The CDR3 loop spans 13 amino acids. In nucleotides, the CDR3 is TGTGCCAGCAGGACAGGGTTGAACACTGAAGCTTTCTTT. Its protein product is CASRTGLNTEAFF.

This clonotype came up many times. This rearrangement joins TRBV15 to TRBJ2-2; no reliable D call. The CDR3 covers 14 residues. Germline CDR1 reads LNHNV; CDR2 reads YYDKDF (reference sequence). Trimming left V 1 base short and J 2 bases short, with 5 bases between. DNA for the CDR3: TGTGCCACCAGCAGAGGTGTCAACACCGGGGAGCTGTTTTTT. This codes for CATSRGVNTGELFF.

This clonotype was observed many times. As DNA, the CDR3 is TGTGCCTGGAGTCCAATCAGCGGGACAGGTCAAGAGACCCAGTACTTC. The encoded protein is CAWSPISGTGQETQYF. The genes are TRBV30 and TRBJ2-5, with D possibly matching TRBD1 (8 bases). Germline assignment: CDR1 GTSNPN and CDR2 SVGIG (reference sequence). The CDR3 has 16 residues. V lost 2 bases to trimming and J lost 2 bases, with 18 bases between them.

V is TRBV27 and J is TRBJ2-7; D gene ambiguous. V was cut by 8 bases and J by 0 bases, with 11 bases left in between. This CDR3 has 13 residues. CDR1 and CDR2 (germline): MNHEY, SMNVEV (reference sequence). CDR3 in DNA: TGTGCCAGCGGAATTCTGAGCTCCTACGAGCAGTACTTC. Translating gives CASGILSSYEQYF.

The table lists this clonotype with a count of one. The chain employs TRBV6-1 and TRBJ2-5; D is unresolved. This CDR3 has 13 amino acids. Looked up from germline, CDR1 is MNHNS and CDR2 is SASEGT. The V and J ends lost 7 bases and 1 base respectively, with 10 bases between them. CDR3 in amino acids: CASMVRSQETQYF. The CDR3 nucleotides read TGTGCCAGCATGGTGCGGTCCCAAGAGACCCAGTACTTC.

A few counts support this clonotype. This rearrangement joins TRBV5-6 to TRBJ2-7; no clear D. Germline assignment: CDR1 SGHDT and CDR2 YYEEEE. This CDR3 region has 17 residues. Deletions cut 0 bases from V and 3 bases from J, with 19 bases between. The CDR3 nucleotides are TGTGCCAGCAGCTTGGATGACGAACACCAAGGGCGCTACGAGCAGTACTTC. As protein: CASSLDDEHQGRYEQYF.

This clonotype occurred many times. The CDR3 DNA is TGCGCCAGCAGCTTGGATTCGGGAGGGGGAACTGAAGCTTTCTTT. Amino acid sequence: CASSLDSGGGTEAFF. The chain links TRBV5-1 to TRBJ1-1; D perhaps matches TRBD1 (6 bases). Germline V lookup: CDR1 SGHRS, CDR2 YFSETQ. The CDR3 totals 15 residues. V was cut by 0 bases and J by 5 bases, with 14 bases left in between.

The sample holds many counts of this clonotype. The chain joins TRBV20-1 to TRBJ2-4; 11 bases agree with TRBD2. This CDR3 region has 17 residues. The trim removed 1 base at V and 1 base at J, leaving 6 bases unmatched. The germline V gene has CDR1 DFQATT and CDR2 SNEGSKA (reference sequence). CDR3 coding DNA: TGCAGTGCTAGAGCGGCTAGCGGGGGGCGGGCCAAAAACATTCAGTACTTC. It yields the protein CSARAASGGRAKNIQYF.

This clonotype was detected ten times or more. As DNA, the CDR3 is TGCAGCGTTGAAGAGGAGTACGGCTCACCCCTCCACTTT. Protein sequence: CSVEEEYGSPLHF. J is TRBJ1-6 and V is TRBV29-1; D remains unclear. V dropped 0 bases and J dropped 10 bases, with 10 bases sitting between them. Germline CDR1 is SQVTM and CDR2 is ANQGSEA. The CDR3 has 13 residues.

This chain connects TRBV12-5 to TRBJ2-5; D gene uncertain. Germline CDR1 and CDR2: LGHNT and FRNRAP. Deletions cut 3 bases from V and 5 bases from J, with 13 bases between. CDR3 length: 14 amino acids. CDR3 nucleotide sequence: TGTGCTAGTGGTTTATCCTCCCTAGTGGAGACCCAGTACTTC. Residues: CASGLSSLVETQYF. Complete variable domain (other parts from reference TRBV12-5 and TRBJ2-5): DARVTQTPRHKVTEMGQEVTMRCQPILGHNTVFWYRQTMMQGLELLAYFRNRAPLDDSGMPKDRFSAEMPDATLATLKIQPSEPRDSAVYFCASGLSSLVETQYFGPGTRLLVL.

In this sample, this clonotype turned up a few times. The V gene is TRBV3-1, the J gene TRBJ1-1, with 7 nucleotides matching TRBD1. Trimming took 5 bases from V and 8 from J; bases not matched to a gene: 11. CDR3 length equals 14 residues. CDR1 is LGHDT, CDR2 YNNKEL, per germline (reference sequence). The CDR3 coding sequence is TGTGCCAGCAGCACCAGGGGGGCCCCCAACGAAGCTTTCTTT. Encoded protein: CASSTRGAPNEAFF.

This clonotype was found many times. The gene calls are TRBV27 and TRBJ2-7; tentatively, D is TRBD1 or TRBD2 (5 bases each). The V gene's germline CDR1 is MNHEY and CDR2 SMNVEV (reference sequence). The CDR3 extends over 14 amino acids. Trimming shortened V by 5 bases and J by 6 bases, and 17 bases separated the two germline ends. CDR3 nucleotide sequence: TGTGCCAGCAGTCCAGACCGGGACCTGATCGAGCAGTACTTC. Its translation: CASSPDRDLIEQYF.

This clonotype was seen at least ten times. The gene calls are TRBV19 and TRBJ1-2, with D perhaps matching TRBD1 (6 bases). The CDR3 spans 13 residues. Germline CDR1 and CDR2: LNHDA and SQIVND (reference sequence). V was pared by 5 bases and J by 7 bases, with 14 bases between. This chain's CDR3 is CASSQGRGGGYTF. In nucleotides, the CDR3 is TGTGCCAGTAGTCAGGGGCGCGGCGGTGGCTACACCTTC.

The genes are TRBV6-1 and TRBJ2-2; 7 nucleotides align to TRBD1. Germline CDR1 is MNHNS and CDR2 is SASEGT. The junction had 3 bases not matched to a gene; V was cut back by 4 bases and J by 4 bases. This CDR3 has 14 amino acids. The CDR3 is CASSADRATGELFF. The CDR3 nucleotides read TGTGCCAGCAGTGCCGACAGGGCCACCGGGGAGCTGTTTTTT.

This clonotype was detected ten times or more. The V and J genes are TRBV28 and TRBJ1-6; unclear D gene. V was clipped by 1 base and J by 1 base, with 17 bases between them. From germline, CDR1 is MDHEN and CDR2 SYDVKM. There are 19 residues in the CDR3. This CDR3 reads CASSLSEGRVGSYNSPLHF. CDR3 DNA: TGTGCCAGCAGTTTATCGGAAGGGAGGGTTGGGTCCTATAATTCACCCCTCCACTTT.

This clonotype was seen repeatedly, ten times or more. The CDR3 spells CSASFRNTGELFF. The CDR3, as DNA: TGCAGCGCCTCGTTCAGGAACACCGGGGAGCTGTTTTTT. V and J are TRBV20-1 and TRBJ2-2; D remains unclear. Germline V gives CDR1 DFQATT, CDR2 SNEGSKA (reference sequence). The CDR3 loop spans 13 amino acids.

This clonotype was recorded many times. This chain links TRBV12-3 or TRBV12-4 with TRBJ2-7, with 7 bases that match TRBD1. The CDR3 is 14 amino acids. Trimming removed 0 bases from V and 5 bases from J; junction bases left unmatched: 4. DNA of the CDR3: TGTGCCAGCAGTTTAGCGTGGGACAGTCACGAGCAGTACTTC. Translating it yields CASSLAWDSHEQYF.

The genes are TRBV20-1 and TRBJ2-5, with D perhaps assigned TRBD1 or TRBD2 (5 bases each). The germline V gene encodes CDR1 DFQATT and CDR2 SNEGSKA (reference sequence). Trimming took 0 bases from V and 4 from J, leaving 12 bases between them. The CDR3 extends over 14 amino acids. CDR3 nucleotides: TGCAGTGCTAGAGACCAGACGAGGGGAGAGACCCAGTACTTC. Protein sequence: CSARDQTRGETQYF.

This clonotype was picked up a small number of times. The chain has TRBV28 and TRBJ1-1; 7 bases agree with TRBD1. CDR1 and CDR2 from the germline V gene are MDHEN and SYDVKM. This CDR3 spans 14 amino acids. V lost 5 bases, J lost 11 bases, and 14 bases stayed unmatched. CDR3 nucleotides: TGTGCCAGCAGTCCGACAATAAGACAGGGTAGGGCTTTCTTT. It encodes CASSPTIRQGRAFF.

Many counts were recorded for this clonotype. V and J are TRBV28 and TRBJ2-5, with D uncertain. The CDR3 is 12 residues long. Germline V gene sequence: CDR1 MDHEN, CDR2 SYDVKM. V was pared by 5 bases and J by 4 bases, with 8 bases between. CDR3 nucleotide sequence: TGTGCCAGCAGTGAGGTGGCAGAGACCCAGTACTTC. Residues: CASSEVAETQYF. The full variable domain, with the rest looked up from reference TRBV28 and TRBJ2-5, is DVKVTQSSRYLVKRTGEKVFLECVQDMDHENMFWYRQDPGLGLRLIYFSYDVKMKEKGDIPEGYSVSREKKERFSLILESASTNQTSMYLCASSEVAETQYFGPGTRLLVL.

The chain combines TRBV20-1 with TRBJ2-2; the D gene could be TRBD1 or TRBD2 (5 bases each). The V end lost 6 bases, the J end lost 1 base, and 12 bases lay between the germline ends. Germline V gene lookup returns CDR1 DFQATT and CDR2 SNEGSKA (reference sequence). This CDR3 spans 14 amino acids. CDR3 coding DNA: TGCAGTGCACCCCGTGGGGGGAACACCGGGGAGCTGTTTTTT. Amino acids: CSAPRGGNTGELFF.

Ten or more counts support this clonotype. The genes are TRBV7-8 and TRBJ2-7; D possibly corresponds to TRBD1 (6 bases). From germline, CDR1 is SGHVS and CDR2 FQNEAQ. Trimming left V 5 bases short and J 4 bases short, with 18 bases between. This CDR3 has 15 amino acids. CDR3 amino acids: CASSQDRRLEYEQYF. In DNA form, the CDR3 reads TGTGCCAGCAGCCAAGACAGGAGGCTTGAGTACGAGCAGTACTTC.

For this clonotype: This could be a read error, since a much larger clone is one nucleotide away. The chain couples TRBV6-5 to TRBJ1-1, with 8 nucleotides matching TRBD1. CDR1 and CDR2 from the germline V gene are MNHEY and SVGAGI. This CDR3 spans 16 amino acids. CDR3 loop: CASSYGGGQVNSEAFF. CDR3 nucleotide sequence: TGTGCCAGCAGTTACGGAGGGGGACAGGTGAACTCTGAAGCTTTCTTT.